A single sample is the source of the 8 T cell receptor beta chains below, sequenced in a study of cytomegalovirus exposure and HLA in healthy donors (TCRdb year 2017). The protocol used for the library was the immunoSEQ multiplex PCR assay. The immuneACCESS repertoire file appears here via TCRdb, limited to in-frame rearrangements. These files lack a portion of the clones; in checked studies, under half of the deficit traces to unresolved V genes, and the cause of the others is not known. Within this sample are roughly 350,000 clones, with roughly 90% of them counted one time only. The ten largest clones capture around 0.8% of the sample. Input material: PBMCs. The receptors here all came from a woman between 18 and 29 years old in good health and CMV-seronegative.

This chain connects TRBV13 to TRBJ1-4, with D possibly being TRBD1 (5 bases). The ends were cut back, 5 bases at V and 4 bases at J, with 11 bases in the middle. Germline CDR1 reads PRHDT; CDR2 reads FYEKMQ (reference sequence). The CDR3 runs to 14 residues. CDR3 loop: CASSKQGFNEKLFF. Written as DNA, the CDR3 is TGTGCCAGCAGCAAGCAGGGTTTTAATGAAAAACTGTTTTTT.

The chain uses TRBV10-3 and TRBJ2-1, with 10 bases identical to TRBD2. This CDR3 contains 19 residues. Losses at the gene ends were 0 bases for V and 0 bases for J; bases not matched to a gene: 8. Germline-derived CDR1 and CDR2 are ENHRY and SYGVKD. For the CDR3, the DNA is TGTGCCATCAGTGAGTCGGGTAGCGGGAGGTCGGGCTCCTACAATGAGCAGTTCTTC. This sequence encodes CAISESGSGRSGSYNEQFF.

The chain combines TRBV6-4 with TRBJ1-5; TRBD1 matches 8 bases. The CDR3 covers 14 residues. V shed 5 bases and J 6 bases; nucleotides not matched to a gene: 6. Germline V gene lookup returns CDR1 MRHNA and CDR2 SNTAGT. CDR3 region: CASSPQGASQPQHF. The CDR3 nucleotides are TGTGCCAGCAGTCCCCAGGGGGCATCTCAGCCCCAGCATTTT.

This chain's CDR3 is CASSPPAGNYGYTF. The CDR3 nucleotides are TGTGCCAGCTCACCCCCAGCAGGGAACTATGGCTACACCTTC. The gene calls are TRBV18 and TRBJ1-2, with D possibly TRBD1 on 5 matching bases. Germline CDR1 and CDR2: KGHSH and LQKENI. With 3 bases removed from V and 2 bases from J, the gap between germline ends came to 10 bases. CDR3 length: 14 amino acids.

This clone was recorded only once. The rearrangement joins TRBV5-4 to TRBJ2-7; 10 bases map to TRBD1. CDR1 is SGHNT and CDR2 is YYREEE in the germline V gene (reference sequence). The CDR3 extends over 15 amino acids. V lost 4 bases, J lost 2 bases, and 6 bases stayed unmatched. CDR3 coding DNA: TGTGCCAGCAGCCCGGGACAGGGGTCCCCCTACGAGCAGTACTTC. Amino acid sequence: CASSPGQGSPYEQYF.

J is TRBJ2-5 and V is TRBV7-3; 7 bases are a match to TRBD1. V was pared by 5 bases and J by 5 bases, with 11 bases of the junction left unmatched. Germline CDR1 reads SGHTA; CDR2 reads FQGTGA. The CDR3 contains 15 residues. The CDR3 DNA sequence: TGTGCCAGCAGCCCTCACAGGGGCTCCGGCGAGACCCAGTACTTC. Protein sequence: CASSPHRGSGETQYF.

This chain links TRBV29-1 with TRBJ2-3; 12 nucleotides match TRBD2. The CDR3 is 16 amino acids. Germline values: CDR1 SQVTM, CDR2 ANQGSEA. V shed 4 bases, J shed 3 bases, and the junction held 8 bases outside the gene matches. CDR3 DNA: TGCAGCGTTGTCCTAGCGGGAGGGCCTGGAACAGATACGCAGTATTTT. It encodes CSVVLAGGPGTDTQYF.

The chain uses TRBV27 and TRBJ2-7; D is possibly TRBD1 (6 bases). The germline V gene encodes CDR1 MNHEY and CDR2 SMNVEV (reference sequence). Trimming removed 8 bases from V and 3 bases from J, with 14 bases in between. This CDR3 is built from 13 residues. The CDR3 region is CASRLDRHYEQYF. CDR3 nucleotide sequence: TGTGCCAGCCGACTTGACAGGCACTACGAGCAGTACTTC.